The text below deals with one T cell receptor beta chain. These data are taken from a study of blood T cell repertoires in COVID-19. In the original workflow: Amplifying reference gene primers gave estimates of nucleated cell counts. TCRdb's copy holds only in-frame clones and misses some; the assay was immunoSEQ multiplex PCR. That table furnishes V, J and clone size, whereas the DNA furnished D and trimming. The table has 200,000 to 250,000 clones, around nine tenths seen once. The CDR3 runs 16 residues. J gave up 4 bases and V 5 bases, and 12 bases lay outside the gene matches. The germline CDR1 and CDR2 sequences are SEHNR and FQNEAQ (reference sequence).

The sequence came from a man younger than 30 with active or convalescent COVID-19. The rearrangement links TRBV7-9 to TRBJ2-7, with 9 nucleotides matching TRBD1. Input material: peripheral blood. CDR3 nucleotides: TGTGCCAGCAGCCTCGGGACCGGGACAGGGAGGTACGAGCAGTACTTC. Its protein product is CASSLGTGTGRYEQYF.